A single sample is the source of the 19 T cell receptor beta chains below, sequenced in a study of T cell responses to AZD1222 COVID-19 vaccine. This table comes from immunoSEQ multiplex PCR, and its TCRdb copy is limited to in-frame clones, with some not included. The sample includes approximately 120,000 clones, about 86% of them seen just once. Sequences were derived from peripheral blood, sampled on day 0 of AZD1222 vaccination. All receptors come from an adult in good health.

V usage is TRBV18 and J usage is TRBJ1-4; TRBD1 might be the D (5 bases). V was pared by 2 bases and J by 7 bases, with 14 bases between. Germline V gene lookup returns CDR1 KGHSH and CDR2 LQKENI. CDR3 length: 15 amino acids. CDR3 in amino acids: CASSPGRGQTEKLFF. The CDR3 region has the DNA TGTGCCAGCTCACCAGGTAGAGGACAAACTGAAAAACTGTTTTTT.

The chain links TRBV2 to TRBJ2-5; D is undetermined. V gave up 6 bases and J gave up 4 bases, with 3 bases separating them. CDR1 and CDR2 (germline): SNHLY, FYNNEI. The CDR3 is made up of 10 amino acids. The chain's CDR3 is CASRIETQYF. The CDR3 bases are TGTGCCAGCAGGATAGAGACCCAGTACTTC. Full variable domain (outside the CDR3, taken from reference TRBV2 and TRBJ2-5): EPEVTQTPSHQVTQMGQEVILRCVPISNHLYFYWYRQILGQKVEFLVSFYNNEISEKSEIFDDQFSVERPDGSNFTLKIRSTKLEDSAMYFCASRIETQYFGPGTRLLVL.

About this clone itself: The limits of the CDR3 on the DNA are not certain, so only TCRdb's listed CDR3 is given. The chain uses TRBV7-8 and TRBJ2-1; the D segment call TRBD2 is taken from the table without a DNA check. Termini included, the CDR3 measures 15 amino acids. Looked up from germline, CDR1 is SGHVS and CDR2 is FQNEAQ. The CDR3 spells CASSFGSGLNNEQFF.

The gene calls are TRBV12-5 and TRBJ2-1, with a weak D call TRBD1 (6 bases). The germline V gene encodes CDR1 LGHNT and CDR2 FRNRAP. The V gene lost 3 bases and the J gene lost 8 bases, with 8 bases spanning the gap. The CDR3 spans 12 residues. The CDR3 region has the DNA TGTGCTAGTGGTTTTGGGGGCCATGAGCAGTTCTTC. It yields the protein CASGFGGHEQFF.

The gene calls are TRBV29-1 and TRBJ1-4; D uncertain. Per germline, CDR1 SQVTM and CDR2 ANQGSEA. This CDR3 region has 13 residues. Trimming cost V 4 bases and J 8 bases, with 14 bases left between them. CDR3 sequence: CSVVSGDGEKLFF. CDR3 bases: TGCAGCGTTGTGTCCGGGGATGGGGAAAAACTGTTTTTT.

The V gene is TRBV24-1, the J gene TRBJ2-1; 9 nucleotides line up with TRBD1. CDR3 size: 17 residues. CDR1 is KGHDR, CDR2 SFDVKD, per germline. V was clipped by 3 bases and J by 3 bases; unmatched bases: 8. The CDR3 nucleotides are TGTGCCACCAGTGATCCCCCCGGGACAGGGAACTACAATGAGCAGTTCTTC. Translating gives CATSDPPGTGNYNEQFF.

The chain links TRBV24-1 to TRBJ2-2, with TRBD2 matching over 15 bases. The CDR3 loop spans 21 amino acids. With 6 bases clipped from V and 0 bases from J, the junction kept 13 bases outside the gene matches. CDR1 is KGHDR, CDR2 SFDVKD, per germline. As DNA, the CDR3 is TGTGCCACCAGTCCTCCACCGGGACTAGCGGGAGGAACCGCGAACACCGGGGAGCTGTTTTTT. Translation: CATSPPPGLAGGTANTGELFF.

The J gene is TRBJ2-4, the V gene TRBV5-4; 11 bases agree with TRBD1. Germline trimming cut 4 bases from V and 0 bases from J; bases unmatched to any gene: 9. CDR1 is SGHNT and CDR2 is YYREEE in the germline V gene (reference sequence). This CDR3 is built from 18 residues. CDR3 in amino acids: CASSPGTGGLGAKNIQYF. The CDR3 DNA reads as TGTGCCAGCAGCCCCGGGACAGGGGGATTGGGAGCCAAAAACATTCAGTACTTC.

This chain uses TRBV7-2 with TRBJ1-2; 10 positions agree with TRBD1. This CDR3 is built from 14 residues. Germline assignment: CDR1 SGHTA and CDR2 FQGNSA. After removal of 4 bases from V and 8 bases from J, the junction contained 7 bases not matched to a gene. The CDR3 protein is CASSSTGQGRGYTF. The CDR3 DNA follows: TGTGCCAGCAGCTCAACGGGACAGGGGAGGGGCTACACCTTC.

The genes are TRBV28 and TRBJ1-5; 7 nucleotides align to TRBD1. Germline CDR1 is MDHEN and CDR2 is SYDVKM. Trimming at V came to 6 bases and at J to 3 bases, leaving 5 bases not matched to a gene. The CDR3 sequence is 14 residues long. The CDR3 region has the DNA TGTGCCAGCAGGAGACAGGGCAACAATCAGCCCCAGCATTTT. It codes for CASRRQGNNQPQHF.

The gene calls are TRBV27 and TRBJ1-5, with D uncertain. Trimming left V 2 bases short and J 9 bases short, with 14 bases between. Germline-derived CDR1 and CDR2 are MNHEY and SMNVEV (reference sequence). The CDR3 runs 14 residues. Written as DNA, the CDR3 is TGTGCCAGCAGTTTAGTGGACGGCTATGGGCCCCAGCATTTT. Translation: CASSLVDGYGPQHF.

The J gene is TRBJ1-6, the V gene TRBV25-1; D may be TRBD1 (6 bases). Germline values: CDR1 MGHDK, CDR2 SYGVNS. Between the trimmed V and J ends, which lost 1 base and 7 bases, there was a span of 11 bases. This CDR3 contains 15 residues. The CDR3 DNA is TGTGCCAGCAGTGAATTGGGGGGCTTGAATTCACCCCTCCACTTT. It is translated as CASSELGGLNSPLHF.

The chain joins TRBV9 to TRBJ1-3, with no clear D. V lost 0 bases and J lost 0, with 4 bases in between. CDR1 and CDR2 from the germline V gene are SGDLS and YYNGEE. The CDR3 runs to 14 residues. CDR3 in DNA: TGTGCCAGCAGCGTAGAATTCTCTGGAAACACCATATATTTT. It encodes CASSVEFSGNTIYF.

The chain links TRBV13 to TRBJ2-3; 9 bases align to TRBD1. This CDR3 is 17 amino acids long. V shed 5 bases and J 1 base; nucleotides not matched to a gene: 10. Per the germline V gene, CDR1 is PRHDT and CDR2 is FYEKMQ (reference sequence). CDR3 residues: CASSEFPGTGRTDTQYF. The CDR3 DNA reads as TGTGCCAGCAGCGAGTTCCCCGGGACAGGGCGCACAGATACGCAGTATTTT.

The CDR3, as DNA: TGTGCCAGCTTGACAGGGGGCAATTCACCCCTCCACTTT. Encoded protein: CASLTGGNSPLHF. This chain links TRBV2 with TRBJ1-6, with 10 bases that match TRBD1. V gave up 8 bases and J gave up 7 bases; unmatched junction bases: 2. The germline gives CDR1 SNHLY, CDR2 FYNNEI. CDR3 length: 13 amino acids.

The gene calls are TRBV28 and TRBJ1-2; the D gene is possibly TRBD1 (5 bases). This CDR3 region has 13 residues. Trimming removed 9 bases at V and 2 bases at J, with 13 bases between. The V gene's germline CDR1 is MDHEN and CDR2 SYDVKM. The CDR3 sequence: CASWVGGNYGYTF. As DNA, the CDR3 is TGTGCCAGTTGGGTCGGGGGAAACTATGGCTACACCTTC.

J is TRBJ2-5 and V is TRBV5-4; 8 bases map to TRBD2. The CDR3 has 14 residues. The germline gives CDR1 SGHNT, CDR2 YYREEE (reference sequence). J lost 5 bases, V lost 4 bases, and 7 bases had no gene match. CDR3 sequence (DNA): TGTGCCAGCAGCCCCGGACTAGCCAGCGAGACCCAGTACTTC. This translates into CASSPGLASETQYF.

The chain combines TRBV19 with TRBJ2-3, with 7 bases aligning to TRBD2. CDR1 LNHDA and CDR2 SQIVND come from the germline V gene (reference sequence). CDR3 length: 14 amino acids. V lost 8 bases to trimming and J lost 4 bases; unmatched junction nucleotides: 9. The CDR3 loop reads CASGRTGGSDTQYF. In DNA form, the CDR3 reads TGTGCCAGTGGCCGGACGGGAGGCTCAGATACGCAGTATTTT.

The chain carries TRBV7-9 and TRBJ1-5; 10 bases are shared with TRBD1. CDR3 length: 16 amino acids. Per the germline V gene, CDR1 is SEHNR and CDR2 is FQNEAQ (reference sequence). Trimming cost V 5 bases and J 6 bases; bases outside gene matches: 10. CDR3 nucleotides: TGTGCCAGCAGCATGGGGGACAGGGGTCTTGCTCAGCCCCAGCATTTT. Protein: CASSMGDRGLAQPQHF.